A single sample gave rise to the 30 T cell receptor beta chains below, sequenced in a study of blood T cell repertoires in COVID-19. This table comes from immunoSEQ multiplex PCR, and its TCRdb copy is limited to in-frame clones, with some not included. The sample includes about 180,000 clones, roughly 80% of them seen just once. Sequencing was carried out using peripheral blood. Every receptor here comes from a human donor in a cohort sampled during active COVID-19.

The chain combines TRBV7-9 with TRBJ2-6, with D perhaps TRBD2 (6 bases). Deletions cut 1 base from V and 0 bases from J, with 13 bases between. Germline V gene sequence: CDR1 SEHNR, CDR2 FQNEAQ (reference sequence). The CDR3 has 18 amino acids. CDR3 nucleotides: TGTGCCAGCAGCTTAGTAGGGAGGACGCACTCTGGGGCCAACGTCCTGACTTTC. This encodes CASSLVGRTHSGANVLTF. Filled out from reference TRBV7-9 and TRBJ2-6, the complete variable domain reads DTGVSQNPRHKITKRGQNVTFRCDPISEHNRLYWYRQTLGQGPEFLTYFQNEAQLEKSRLLSDRFSAERPKGSFSTLEIQRTEQGDSAMYLCASSLVGRTHSGANVLTFGAGSRLTVL.

The rearrangement uses TRBV4-1 and TRBJ1-4, with 7 bases lining up with TRBD1. The trim removed 1 base at V and 4 bases at J, leaving 6 bases unmatched. Germline V gene lookup returns CDR1 MGHRA and CDR2 YSYEKL. The CDR3 is made up of 16 amino acids. Here the CDR3 reads CASSQARQGRNEKLFF. In DNA form, the CDR3 reads TGCGCCAGCAGCCAAGCGCGACAGGGCCGTAATGAAAAACTGTTTTTT.

The table lists this clone with a count of one. The genes are TRBV15 and TRBJ1-3; 7 bases are a match to TRBD1. CDR3 length: 14 residues. J gave up 2 bases and V 5 bases, and 3 bases lay outside the gene matches. CDR1 and CDR2 (germline): LNHNV, YYDKDF (reference sequence). In DNA, the CDR3 is TGTGCCACCAGCCTCGGGACAGCTGGAAACACCATATATTTT. Translated, it gives CATSLGTAGNTIYF. Combining the CDR3 with reference TRBV15 and TRBJ1-3 gives the whole variable domain DAMVIQNPRYQVTQFGKPVTLSCSQTLNHNVMYWYQQKSSQAPKLLFHYYDKDFNNEADTPDNFQSRRPNTSFCFLDIRSPGLGDTAMYLCATSLGTAGNTIYFGEGSWLTVV.

The rearrangement links TRBV15 to TRBJ2-7, with D maybe TRBD1 (5 bases). This CDR3 is 15 amino acids long. The V gene's germline CDR1 is LNHNV and CDR2 YYDKDF (reference sequence). V was cut by 0 bases and J by 2 bases, with 11 bases left in between. This chain's CDR3 is CATSRERTPAYEQYF. CDR3 DNA: TGTGCCACCAGCAGAGAGAGGACACCCGCCTACGAGCAGTACTTC.

V and J are TRBV7-9 and TRBJ1-6; D remains ambiguous. The ends were cut back, 1 base at V and 8 bases at J, with 15 bases in the middle. The CDR3 length is 16 residues. Germline CDR1 and CDR2: SEHNR and FQNEAQ (reference sequence). The CDR3 is CASSLEWGGSYSPLHF. CDR3 DNA sequence: TGTGCCAGCAGCTTAGAGTGGGGAGGGTCGTATTCACCCCTCCACTTT.

CDR3 sequence (DNA): TGCAGTGCTAGTGGGGGGACAGGCAATCAGCCCCAGCATTTT. Amino acid sequence: CSASGGTGNQPQHF. V and J are TRBV20-1 and TRBJ1-5, with 7 bases identical to TRBD1. The CDR3 sequence is 14 residues long. The V gene end was trimmed by 3 bases and the J gene end by 2 bases; junction bases not matched to a gene: 4. Looked up from germline, CDR1 is DFQATT and CDR2 is SNEGSKA (reference sequence).

The J gene is TRBJ1-1, the V gene TRBV19; no definite D call. The CDR3 has 17 residues. Trimming pared 1 base from V and 1 base from J, leaving 16 bases between. Germline V lookup: CDR1 LNHDA, CDR2 SQIVND (reference sequence). The CDR3 spells CASSIVLVLPGNTEAFF. CDR3 DNA: TGTGCCAGTAGTATAGTCCTAGTCCTTCCGGGGAACACTGAAGCTTTCTTT.

The chain links TRBV7-8 to TRBJ1-2, with a possible D match to TRBD1 (6 bases). The CDR3 runs 12 residues. The V gene lost 0 bases and the J gene lost 11 bases, with 10 bases spanning the gap. CDR1 SGHVS and CDR2 FQNEAQ come from the germline V gene. CDR3 nucleotides: TGTGCCAGCAGCTTAGCGTCAGGGGAGTACACCTTC. Its translation: CASSLASGEYTF. The variable domain in full, completed from reference TRBV7-8 and TRBJ1-2, reads GAGVSQSPRYKVAKRGQDVALRCDPISGHVSLFWYQQALGQGPEFLTYFQNEAQLDKSGLPSDRFFAERPEGSVSTLKIQRTQQEDSAVYLCASSLASGEYTFGSGTRLTVV.

V usage is TRBV5-6 and J usage is TRBJ1-1; D is unclear. The V end was cut by 3 bases, the J end by 4 bases, with 13 bases between. Germline V gives CDR1 SGHDT, CDR2 YYEEEE. CDR3 length: 14 residues. The CDR3 sequence: CASSSNYGSTEAFF. CDR3 nucleotides: TGTGCCAGCAGCTCCAACTACGGGTCCACTGAAGCTTTCTTT.

The chain joins TRBV3-1 (or the pseudogene TRBV3-2) to TRBJ2-3; tentatively, D is TRBD2 (5 bases). Trimming pared 1 base from V and 2 bases from J, leaving 13 bases between. Germline CDR1 is LGHDT and CDR2 is YNNKEL (reference sequence). The CDR3 runs to 16 residues. The CDR3 is CASSQARVVPTDTQYF. In nucleotides, the CDR3 is TGTGCCAGCAGCCAAGCGAGGGTAGTTCCCACAGATACGCAGTATTTT.

The chain is built from TRBV18 and TRBJ2-1; D ambiguous. V was pared by 0 bases and J by 5 bases, with 8 bases between. Germline V gene lookup returns CDR1 KGHSH and CDR2 LQKENI. CDR3 length equals 14 residues. The CDR3 sequence is CASSPPSDNNEQFF. The CDR3 DNA reads TGTGCCAGCTCACCACCGTCCGACAACAATGAGCAGTTCTTC.

The chain uses TRBV27 and TRBJ1-2; D gene unclear. Trimming cost V 8 bases and J 1 base, with 14 bases left between them. This CDR3 comprises 14 residues. The germline V gene encodes CDR1 MNHEY and CDR2 SMNVEV (reference sequence). The CDR3 coding sequence is TGTGCCAGCCAACCGCTAGGGAGTAACTATGGCTACACCTTC. Its protein is CASQPLGSNYGYTF.

This clone was seen a single time. V gene TRBV18 combines with J gene TRBJ1-1; D uncertain. This CDR3 is 15 amino acids long. CDR1 and CDR2 (germline): KGHSH, LQKENI. V was shortened by 0 bases and J by 0 bases, with 8 bases between the two germline ends. DNA of the CDR3: TGTGCCAGCTCACCACCGGAGGGCGTGAACACTGAAGCTTTCTTT. Protein product: CASSPPEGVNTEAFF. Based on the CDR3 plus reference TRBV18 and TRBJ1-1, the full variable domain is NAGVMQNPRHLVRRRGQEARLRCSPMKGHSHVYWYRQLPEEGLKFMVYLQKENIIDESGMPKERFSAEFPKEGPSILRIQQVVRGDSAAYFCASSPPEGVNTEAFFGQGTRLTVV.

The CDR3 nucleotides are TGTGCCAGCAGCCAAGATGACAGGGGTGTACGGGGAAACACCATATATTTT. This codes for CASSQDDRGVRGNTIYF. The V and J genes are TRBV3-1 (or the pseudogene TRBV3-2) and TRBJ1-3; 8 bases agree with TRBD1. The J segment lost 4 bases and the V segment lost 0 bases, leaving 8 bases of the junction unmatched. Germline CDR1 reads LGHDT; CDR2 reads YNNKEL (reference sequence). CDR3 length: 17 residues.

The chain couples TRBV6-5 to TRBJ1-1, with no clear D. CDR1 and CDR2 from the germline V gene are MNHEY and SVGAGI. Trimming shortened V by 7 bases and J by 10 bases, and 19 bases separated the two germline ends. CDR3 length equals 13 residues. The CDR3: CASITSYLDGAFF. The CDR3 DNA reads as TGTGCCAGCATCACCAGCTATCTAGACGGAGCTTTCTTT.

The chain uses TRBV7-9 and TRBJ2-3; D ambiguous. The germline CDR1 and CDR2 sequences are SEHNR and FQNEAQ (reference sequence). V lost 8 bases, J lost 2 bases, and 8 bases lay in between. There are 12 residues in the CDR3. The CDR3: CASPSVTDTQYF. The CDR3 DNA reads TGTGCCAGCCCTAGTGTCACAGATACGCAGTATTTT.

This clone was detected only a few times. The chain carries TRBV5-8 and TRBJ1-6; TRBD1 aligns across 7 bases. Trimming removed 3 bases from V and 10 bases from J; junction bases left unmatched: 7. Germline V gene sequence: CDR1 SGHTS, CDR2 YDEGEE. The CDR3 spans 14 residues. CDR3 DNA: TGTGCCAGCAGCTACCGACGACAGGGATCACCCCTCCACTTT. Translated: CASSYRRQGSPLHF.

The chain employs TRBV5-6 and TRBJ2-1; 12 nucleotides line up with TRBD2. Germline CDR1 is SGHDT and CDR2 is YYEEEE. V trimming: 2 bases; J trimming: 2 bases; junction bases outside the gene matches: 2. The length of the CDR3 is 16 residues. The CDR3 region has the DNA TGTGCCAGCAGCTTCCCTAGCGGGGGGGCCTACAATGAGCAGTTCTTC. Encoded protein: CASSFPSGGAYNEQFF.

The genes are TRBV30 and TRBJ1-5; maybe TRBD1 (6 bases). CDR3 length: 12 amino acids. Germline V gene data show CDR1 as GTSNPN and CDR2 as SVGIG (reference sequence). V lost 5 bases and J 7 bases, leaving 12 bases between the germline ends. Here the CDR3 reads CAWGQISQPQHF. CDR3 bases: TGTGCCTGGGGACAGATCTCCCAGCCCCAGCATTTT.

This chain connects TRBV9 to TRBJ2-2; 11 bases align to TRBD2. The CDR3 extends over 16 amino acids. Germline loops: CDR1 SGDLS, CDR2 YYNGEE. With V trimmed by 4 bases and J by 4 bases, 6 bases remained unmatched. The DNA of the CDR3 is TGTGCCAGCAGCCCACCGACTAGCGGGGTCACCGGGGAGCTGTTTTTT. This translates into CASSPPTSGVTGELFF.

This clone was seen once. The genes are TRBV11-2 and TRBJ2-1, with TRBD1 matching over 9 bases. The length of the CDR3 is 17 residues. The V gene's germline CDR1 is SGHAT and CDR2 FQNNGV. The V and J ends lost 2 bases and 7 bases, in that order; junction bases with no gene match: 12. The CDR3 region is CASSLRGRDRDFNEQFF. The DNA of the CDR3 is TGTGCCAGCAGCTTAAGGGGCCGGGACAGGGATTTTAATGAGCAGTTCTTC.

This chain uses TRBV19 with TRBJ2-7; TRBD1 agrees at 7 bases. CDR3 length equals 16 residues. CDR1 and CDR2 (germline): LNHDA, SQIVND (reference sequence). With 5 bases clipped from V and 0 bases from J, the junction kept 10 bases outside the gene matches. As DNA, the CDR3 is TGTGCCAGTAGTCTCCGCCCGACAGGGAGCTCCTACGAGCAGTACTTC. Amino acids: CASSLRPTGSSYEQYF.

The count of this clone is one. The chain couples TRBV7-2 to TRBJ2-5, with 12 nucleotides matching TRBD2. Germline values: CDR1 SGHTA, CDR2 FQGNSA. The length of the CDR3 is 16 residues. Losses at the gene ends were 4 bases for V and 4 bases for J; bases not matched to a gene: 7. CDR3 coding DNA: TGTGCCAGCAGCTCGATACTAGCGGGGGGAGGAGAGACCCAGTACTTC. Protein sequence: CASSSILAGGGETQYF.

The chain links TRBV10-2 to TRBJ1-1, with 9 positions matching TRBD1. The trim removed 8 bases at V and 0 bases at J, leaving 7 bases unmatched. Per germline, CDR1 WSHSY and CDR2 SAAADI. This CDR3 comprises 15 residues. CDR3 nucleotide sequence: TGCGCCAGCCGAGACAGGGGGTTCCTGAACACTGAAGCTTTCTTT. It specifies CASRDRGFLNTEAFF.

The J gene is TRBJ1-1, the V gene TRBV3-1 (or the pseudogene TRBV3-2); D is perhaps TRBD1 (6 bases). Germline CDR1 and CDR2: LGHDT and YNNKEL (reference sequence). Deletions cut 0 bases from V and 3 bases from J, with 17 bases between. The CDR3 sequence is 17 residues long. As DNA, the CDR3 is TGTGCCAGCAGCCAAGATCCGGGGGGGCTTGTGTACACTGAAGCTTTCTTT. Its protein product is CASSQDPGGLVYTEAFF.

This chain joins TRBV5-5 and TRBJ2-5; weak D call: TRBD1 (6 bases). Trimming took 4 bases from V and 1 from J, leaving 17 bases between them. CDR3 length: 16 amino acids. Germline V gives CDR1 SGHKS, CDR2 YYEKEE (reference sequence). The CDR3 nucleotides read TGTGCCAGCAGCCCCCTAGTACAGGGACCCCAAGAGACCCAGTACTTC. Amino acids: CASSPLVQGPQETQYF.

V gene TRBV5-4 combines with J gene TRBJ1-1, with TRBD1 matching over 7 bases. Germline CDR1 is SGHNT and CDR2 is YYREEE (reference sequence). The CDR3 totals 16 residues. V lost 0 bases, J lost 1 base, and 6 bases stayed unmatched. This CDR3 reads CASSLAPGQWNTEAFF. CDR3 DNA: TGTGCCAGCAGCTTGGCTCCGGGACAGTGGAACACTGAAGCTTTCTTT.

V usage is TRBV7-8 and J usage is TRBJ2-1; 11 bases match TRBD2. The CDR3 contains 16 residues. V shed 1 base and J 9 bases; nucleotides not matched to a gene: 8. Looked up from germline, CDR1 is SGHVS and CDR2 is FQNEAQ. CDR3 sequence (DNA): TGTGCCAGCAGCTTAGGGCTAGCGGGGGGCGGAATTGAGCAGTTCTTC. This encodes CASSLGLAGGGIEQFF. Looking up the rest from reference TRBV7-8 and TRBJ2-1 gives the full variable domain: GAGVSQSPRYKVAKRGQDVALRCDPISGHVSLFWYQQALGQGPEFLTYFQNEAQLDKSGLPSDRFFAERPEGSVSTLKIQRTQQEDSAVYLCASSLGLAGGGIEQFFGPGTRLTVL.

The gene calls are TRBV6-6 and TRBJ1-1; 8 nucleotides line up with TRBD1. CDR3 size: 13 residues. The trim removed 6 bases at V and 6 bases at J, leaving 6 bases unmatched. Germline CDR1 and CDR2: MNHNY and SVGAGI (reference sequence). The CDR3 region is CASRPGQVPEAFF. The CDR3 bases are TGTGCCAGCAGACCGGGACAGGTGCCTGAAGCTTTCTTT.

This chain connects TRBV2 to TRBJ2-7; maybe TRBD1 (5 bases). Trimming took 6 bases from V and 9 from J, leaving 12 bases between them. There are 11 residues in the CDR3. Germline CDR1 is SNHLY and CDR2 is FYNNEI. In DNA, the CDR3 is TGTGCCAGCAGGGGCTTGCAGGGGCAGTACTTC. It specifies CASRGLQGQYF.